These T cell receptor beta chains were read from a single sample in a study of CD8 T cells in Susac syndrome. TCRdb recomputed calls from the immunoSEQ multiplex PCR reads with MiXCR, one row per CDR3 protein. The sample has some 170,000 distinct CDR3 sequences; 85% to 95% are singletons. Sequencing used CD4+ T cells from PBMCs. The receptors originated from a human donor with Susac syndrome. Both conserved end residues are part of each CDR3. Each record gives: clone size, V gene, J gene, D gene, CDR3 DNA, CDR3 protein. A D gene is named only where the DNA matches it firmly. Rows may omit the clone size; those that give it use once, few, many or a size class.

>NA|TRBV5-4|TRBJ1-4|NA
TGTGCCAGCAGCTCGGACCCTAATGAAAAACTGTTTTTT
CASSSDPNEKLFF
>NA|TRBV3-1|TRBJ2-5|NA
TGTGCCAGCAGCCCATGGCAGGGCGCTCAAGAGACCCAGTACTTC
CASSPWQGAQETQYF
>NA|TRBV29-1|TRBJ1-1|TRBD1
TGCAGCGTTGAAAGGACCGACAGGGAAGCAGCGGAAGCTTTCTTT
CSVERTDREAAEAFF
>NA|TRBV25-1|TRBJ2-7|TRBD2
TGTGCCAGCGGTGTAGCGGGAGGAGTGAACGAGCAGTACTTC
CASGVAGGVNEQYF
>NA|TRBV30|TRBJ2-3|NA
TGTGCCTGGAGTGTCTACGCAGATACGCAGTATTTT
CAWSVYADTQYF
>NA|TRBV6-1|TRBJ2-1|NA
TGTGCCAGCAGTTCCCCGAAGGAGGGGAATGAGCAGTTCTTC
CASSSPKEGNEQFF
>NA|TRBV7-8|TRBJ1-6|NA
TGTGCCAGCAGCTACGCGGAGGCACCCCTCCACTTT
CASSYAEAPLHF
>once|TRBV11-2|TRBJ2-5|NA
TGTGCCAGCAGCAAAGATTGGAGGGAGACCCAGTACTTC
CASSKDWRETQYF
>few|TRBV20-1|TRBJ2-1|TRBD2
TGCAGTGCTAGCTACCTGATTAGCGGGAGGAGCTCCTACAATGAGCAGTTCTTC
CSASYLISGRSSYNEQFF
>NA|TRBV20-1|TRBJ2-7|TRBD1
TGCAGTGCTAGAGGGGACAGGGTTGAGGACGAGCAGTACTTC
CSARGDRVEDEQYF
>NA|TRBV19|TRBJ2-4|NA
TGTGCCAGTTCCAACCCGGATTTGGCCATTCAGTACTTC
CASSNPDLAIQYF
>NA|TRBV14|TRBJ2-3|NA
TGTGCCAGCAGCCTCCGGGGGGCACTAAACGCAGATACGCAGTATTTT
CASSLRGALNADTQYF
>NA|TRBV6-6|TRBJ2-7|NA
TGTGCCAGCAGTTACCGCCAGGGCCCCTACGAGCAGTACTTC
CASSYRQGPYEQYF
>NA|TRBV5-1|TRBJ2-7|TRBD2
TGCGCCAGCAGCTGGAGGGAGGGTTCCTACGAGCAGTACTTC
CASSWREGSYEQYF
>NA|TRBV5-1|TRBJ1-4|NA
TGCGCCAGCAGCCGGTCCGGGGACCTCGAAAAACTGTTTTTT
CASSRSGDLEKLFF
>NA|TRBV18|TRBJ2-3|NA
TGTGCCAGCTGCCTACGGGAAAGCACAGATACGCAGTATTTT
CASCLRESTDTQYF
>NA|TRBV11-2|TRBJ2-1|NA
TGTGCCAGCAGATCCGCCGTGAGCGACGAGCAGTTCTTC
CASRSAVSDEQFF
>NA|TRBV7-9|TRBJ2-1|TRBD2
TGTGCCAGCAAGGAGACTAGCGGGAGGTGGAATGAGCAGTTCTTC
CASKETSGRWNEQFF
>once|TRBV10-3|TRBJ1-2|TRBD1
TGTGCCATCAGCGCAAATCCGGGACAGGGGTTGGTTGGCTACACCTTC
CAISANPGQGLVGYTF
>NA|TRBV2|TRBJ2-3|TRBD2
TGTGCCACCGGACTAGCGGGGGTGGGAGATACGCAGTATTTT
CATGLAGVGDTQYF
>NA|TRBV10-3|TRBJ2-5|NA
TGTGCCATCAGTGAGAGTAGTGGCAAAGAGACCCAGTACTTC
CAISESSGKETQYF
>NA|TRBV27|TRBJ1-1|NA
TGTGCCAGCAGACCCCGCGCAGGGAACACTGAAGCTTTCTTT
CASRPRAGNTEAFF
>NA|TRBV24-1|TRBJ1-1|NA
TGTGCCACCAGTGATTCGGACACTGAAGCTTTCTTT
CATSDSDTEAFF
>NA|TRBV30|TRBJ2-5|TRBD1
TGTGCCTGGAGTGGGGGACAGGGCATCCAAGAGACCCAGTACTTC
CAWSGGQGIQETQYF
>NA|TRBV12-3/TRBV12-4|TRBJ2-2|TRBD2
TGTGCCAGCAGTCATACTAGCGGGAGGGGAGGCGGGGAGCTGTTTTTT
CASSHTSGRGGGELFF
>NA|TRBV6-5|TRBJ2-1|NA
TGTGCCAGCAGTTACTCCGGGAAGCGTTTCTTC
CASSYSGKRFF
>NA|TRBV5-1|TRBJ2-5|NA
TGCGCCAGCAGCTTGGGGGCAGGGAATCAACCCCAAGAGACCCAGTACTTC
CASSLGAGNQPQETQYF
>NA|TRBV30|TRBJ1-2|TRBD1
TGTGCCTGGATAGCGGACAGGGGGCGAGGCTATGGCTACACCTTC
CAWIADRGRGYGYTF
>NA|TRBV28|TRBJ2-4|NA
TGTGCCAGCAGTTTAAGACAGGGGAGGGACATTCAGTACTTC
CASSLRQGRDIQYF
>NA|TRBV12-3/TRBV12-4|TRBJ2-4|NA
TGTGCCAGCAGCCCGGAACGCCCCGGAGACTTGGACATTCAGTACTTC
CASSPERPGDLDIQYF
>NA|TRBV20-1|TRBJ2-3|TRBD1
TGCAGTGCCGAGGGAATGGGACAGCCCACAGATACGCAGTATTTT
CSAEGMGQPTDTQYF
>NA|TRBV29-1|TRBJ2-4|TRBD1
TGCAGCGTTCGGGACAGACAATGGTCCAAAAACATTCAGTACTTC
CSVRDRQWSKNIQYF
>NA|TRBV20-1|TRBJ2-1|TRBD2
TGCAGTGCCTGGACTAGCGGAACCTACAATGAGCAGTTCTTC
CSAWTSGTYNEQFF
>NA|TRBV4-2|TRBJ2-1|NA
TGTGCCAGCAGCCAAGGAATTCGAGGCGGCTCCTACAATGAGCAGTTCTTC
CASSQGIRGGSYNEQFF
>NA|TRBV7-2|TRBJ1-1|NA
TGTGCCAGCAGAGGGACGGCGGGCACTGAAGCTTTCTTT
CASRGTAGTEAFF
>NA|TRBV20-1|TRBJ1-2|TRBD1
TGCAGTGCTAGGCACAGGACAGGATTATATGGCTACACCTTC
CSARHRTGLYGYTF
>NA|TRBV30|TRBJ1-4|TRBD1
TGTGCCTGGGGACAGGGGAGGAATGAAAAACTGTTTTTT
CAWGQGRNEKLFF
>NA|TRBV20-1|TRBJ2-7|NA
TGCAGTGCTGGCGGGCGGTACGAGCAGTACTTC
CSAGGRYEQYF
>NA|TRBV30|TRBJ2-5|NA
TGTGCCTGGGGACTAGAGACCCAGTACTTC
CAWGLETQYF
>NA|TRBV29-1|TRBJ2-5|TRBD2
TGCAGCGTACCCCCTAGCGGACAAGAGACCCAGTACTTC
CSVPPSGQETQYF
>NA|TRBV20-1|TRBJ2-5|TRBD2
TGCAGTGCTGGAGGGCCCGGAGCTAGCGGACAAGAGACCCAGTACTTC
CSAGGPGASGQETQYF
>NA|TRBV19|TRBJ2-7|NA
TGTGCCAGTAGTTCGTACTCGGGGTACGAGCAGTACTTC
CASSSYSGYEQYF
>NA|TRBV5-1|TRBJ1-2|NA
TGCGCCAGCAGTCTCGTTTTAGGGGCGACCCTCTATGGCTACACCTTC
CASSLVLGATLYGYTF
>NA|TRBV18|TRBJ2-3|TRBD2
TGTGCCAGCAGACTAGCGGTCACAGATACGCAGTATTTT
CASRLAVTDTQYF
>NA|TRBV29-1|TRBJ1-3|NA
TGCAGCGTTGTGAGCGATGGAAACACCATATATTTT
CSVVSDGNTIYF
>NA|TRBV29-1|TRBJ2-3|TRBD2
TGCAGCGTTGAAAGTAGCGGGAGCCCAGATACGCAGTATTTT
CSVESSGSPDTQYF
>NA|TRBV20-1|TRBJ1-5|NA
TGCAGTGCTTCTAAGAGCATGGTAAGCGGGCAGCCCCAGCATTTT
CSASKSMVSGQPQHF
>once|TRBV20-1|TRBJ2-7|NA
TGCAGCTTGGACAGTGAGACCTACGAGCAGTACTTC
CSLDSETYEQYF
>once|TRBV7-2|TRBJ2-5|NA
TGTGCCAGCAGCCCGGATCTACAAGAGACCCAGTACTTC
CASSPDLQETQYF
>NA|TRBV28|TRBJ2-5|TRBD2
TGTGCCAGCAGTTCGGAACGGGAGGCTCAAGAGACCCAGTACTTC
CASSSEREAQETQYF